Given below is one TCR beta chain in context. CD8+ and CD4+ T cells taken from blood had their TCR beta sequenced. Healthy donors served as the controls. They were matched for age and sex. The authors negatively isolated CD8+ and CD4+ T cells and FACS-enriched TEMRA cells. The sample comes from a study of CD8 T cells in Susac syndrome. RNA in amounts of about 0.5 to 1 ug was reverse transcribed with random hexamers. Amplification of TCR beta CDR3 spanned 54 Vbeta and 13 Jbeta via immunoSEQ multiplex PCR. From the immunoSEQ multiplex PCR reads, TCRdb called clonotypes with MiXCR, one entry per CDR3 protein. The sample yields 150,000 or so distinct CDR3 sequences, approximately 96% seen once. The CDR3 sequence is 14 residues long. The V and J ends lost 3 bases and 7 bases, in that order; junction bases with no gene match: 8. Germline V lookup: CDR1 SGHTA, CDR2 FQGNSA.

V usage is TRBV7-2 and J usage is TRBJ2-7; 8 bases align to TRBD2. The specimen sequenced was CD4+ T cells from PBMCs. The origin of this receptor is a human donor in good health. CDR3 bases: TGTGCCAGCAGCTTTGGGGTAGCGGGGCGGGAGCAGTACTTC. Its protein is CASSFGVAGREQYF.